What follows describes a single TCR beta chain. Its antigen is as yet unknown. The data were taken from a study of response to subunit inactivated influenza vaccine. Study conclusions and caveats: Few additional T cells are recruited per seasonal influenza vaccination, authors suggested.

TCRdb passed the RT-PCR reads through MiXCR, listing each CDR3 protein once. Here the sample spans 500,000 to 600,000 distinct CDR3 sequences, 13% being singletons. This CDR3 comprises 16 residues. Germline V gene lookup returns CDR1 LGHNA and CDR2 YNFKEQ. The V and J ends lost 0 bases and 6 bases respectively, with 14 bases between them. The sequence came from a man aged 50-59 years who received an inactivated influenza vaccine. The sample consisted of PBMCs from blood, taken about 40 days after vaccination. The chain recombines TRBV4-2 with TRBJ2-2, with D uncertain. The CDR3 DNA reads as TGTGCCAGCAGCCAAGAGCCAGCGTTAGTCCCCGGGGAGCTGTTTTTT. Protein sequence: CASSQEPALVPGELFF.